The 25 T cell receptor beta chains below were found in one sample sequenced in a study of blood T cell repertoires in COVID-19. Only in-frame clones appear in the TCRdb table, and some are missing; sequencing was by immunoSEQ multiplex PCR. The sample shows under 150,000 clones, approximately 85% of them seen only once. The sample comprised peripheral blood. The receptors shown here come from a man aged 35 to 55 with acute or convalescent COVID-19.

The gene calls are TRBV7-8 and TRBJ2-7, with D possibly TRBD2 on 5 matching bases. V lost 7 bases and J 0 bases, leaving 13 bases between the germline ends. The CDR3 totals 14 residues. The germline V gene has CDR1 SGHVS and CDR2 FQNEAQ. The CDR3 nucleotides are TGTGCCAGCAATTGGCGGACTGGCTCCTACGAGCAGTACTTC. This translates into CASNWRTGSYEQYF.

The gene calls are TRBV3-1 (or the pseudogene TRBV3-2) and TRBJ1-4; D possibly corresponds to TRBD1 (5 bases). CDR3 length: 14 residues. Germline CDR1 is LGHDT and CDR2 is YNNKEL (reference sequence). The ends were cut back, 2 bases at V and 6 bases at J, with 10 bases in the middle. This chain's CDR3 is CASSQQGEDEKLFF. The CDR3 DNA reads TGTGCCAGCAGCCAACAGGGTGAGGATGAAAAACTGTTTTTT.

This chain links TRBV4-1 with TRBJ1-2; 8 bases are shared with TRBD1. CDR1 and CDR2 (germline): MGHRA, YSYEKL. This CDR3 has 14 amino acids. J gave up 3 bases and V 2 bases, and 2 bases lay outside the gene matches. CDR3 sequence: CASSQYRGDYGYTF. The CDR3 DNA sequence: TGCGCCAGCAGCCAATACAGGGGGGACTATGGCTACACCTTC.

This chain links TRBV24-1 with TRBJ1-1; 7 bases align to TRBD1. V dropped 0 bases and J dropped 1; count of bases not matched to a gene: 7. CDR3 length equals 17 residues. Germline CDR1 reads KGHDR; CDR2 reads SFDVKD. The CDR3: CATSDLHGTAGNTEAFF. The CDR3 DNA sequence: TGTGCCACCAGTGATTTGCATGGGACAGCTGGGAACACTGAAGCTTTCTTT.

This chain uses TRBV9 with TRBJ2-1; 10 bases are shared with TRBD2. The junction had 10 bases not matched to a gene; V was cut back by 4 bases and J by 0 bases. The CDR3 has 18 residues. Per the germline V gene, CDR1 is SGDLS and CDR2 is YYNGEE. The CDR3 reads CASSYGLAGGHSYNEQFF. The CDR3 DNA is TGTGCCAGCAGCTACGGATTAGCGGGGGGTCACTCCTACAATGAGCAGTTCTTC.

The V gene is TRBV15, the J gene TRBJ1-5, with 7 nucleotides matching TRBD1. This CDR3 is built from 15 residues. With V trimmed by 1 base and J by 7 bases, 7 bases remained unmatched. CDR1 and CDR2 (germline): LNHNV, YYDKDF (reference sequence). The DNA of the CDR3 is TGTGCCACCAGCAGAGGCAGGGGGTCCGAACAGCCCCAGCATTTT. It specifies CATSRGRGSEQPQHF. Full variable domain (rest looked up from reference TRBV15 and TRBJ1-5): DAMVIQNPRYQVTQFGKPVTLSCSQTLNHNVMYWYQQKSSQAPKLLFHYYDKDFNNEADTPDNFQSRRPNTSFCFLDIRSPGLGDTAMYLCATSRGRGSEQPQHFGDGTRLSIL.

The chain has TRBV27 and TRBJ2-3; 8 nucleotides align to TRBD2. Unmatched junction bases numbered 2, after V lost 6 bases and J lost 6 bases. In germline, CDR1 is MNHEY, CDR2 SMNVEV (reference sequence). CDR3 length: 12 amino acids. CDR3 DNA sequence: TGTGCCAGCAGCCGCGGGGGGGATACGCAGTATTTT. Protein: CASSRGGDTQYF.

CDR3 protein: CASSEWGGETQYF. The CDR3 DNA sequence: TGTGCCAGCAGTGAGTGGGGGGGAGAGACCCAGTACTTC. The chain has TRBV2 and TRBJ2-5; 7 bases match TRBD2. The V gene end was trimmed by 3 bases and the J gene end by 4 bases; junction bases not matched to a gene: 2. This CDR3 comprises 13 residues. Germline V gives CDR1 SNHLY, CDR2 FYNNEI. Based on the CDR3 plus reference TRBV2 and TRBJ2-5, the full variable domain is EPEVTQTPSHQVTQMGQEVILRCVPISNHLYFYWYRQILGQKVEFLVSFYNNEISEKSEIFDDQFSVERPDGSNFTLKIRSTKLEDSAMYFCASSEWGGETQYFGPGTRLLVL.

This clone was counted a single time. The chain couples TRBV18 to TRBJ2-5; possible D gene TRBD1, 6 bases. The CDR3 has 14 amino acids. Germline V gene sequence: CDR1 KGHSH, CDR2 LQKENI. Trimming pared 5 bases from V and 1 base from J, leaving 11 bases between. The CDR3 loop reads CASSTGQTQETQYF. CDR3 DNA sequence: TGTGCCAGCTCAACCGGACAGACCCAAGAGACCCAGTACTTC.

This clone turned up a few times. The chain has TRBV5-1 and TRBJ2-3; 11 nucleotides line up with TRBD2. After removal of 0 bases from V and 5 bases from J, the junction contained 14 bases not matched to a gene. The germline V gene has CDR1 SGHRS and CDR2 YFSETQ. This CDR3 spans 19 amino acids. Here the CDR3 DNA reads TGCGCCAGCAGCTTGGCCTCTAGCGGGGGGCTCTCAATTCAAGATACGCAGTATTTT. It encodes CASSLASSGGLSIQDTQYF.

The rearrangement joins TRBV7-8 to TRBJ1-4, with a possible D match to TRBD1 (6 bases). From germline, CDR1 is SGHVS and CDR2 FQNEAQ. The CDR3 runs to 15 residues. The V end lost 0 bases, the J end lost 5 bases, and 10 bases lay between the germline ends. The CDR3 protein is CASSLATGRNEKLFF. The CDR3 bases are TGTGCCAGCAGCTTAGCTACAGGGCGGAATGAAAAACTGTTTTTT.

This clone was observed a single time. V and J are TRBV5-1 and TRBJ2-3; 9 bases are a match to TRBD2. V was pared by 7 bases and J by 2 bases, with 2 bases of the junction left unmatched. From germline, CDR1 is SGHRS and CDR2 YFSETQ. The CDR3 spans 13 residues. CDR3 in DNA: TGCGCCAGCTCTAGCGGGGACACAGATACGCAGTATTTT. Protein: CASSSGDTDTQYF.

The V and J genes are TRBV5-1 and TRBJ1-2; TRBD1 is a possible D gene (5 bases). Trimming removed 4 bases from V and 6 bases from J, with 28 bases in between. Germline CDR1 and CDR2: SGHRS and YFSETQ. The CDR3 sequence is 18 residues long. The CDR3: CASSDPNLSTETKDGYTF. CDR3 sequence (DNA): TGCGCCAGCAGCGATCCTAACTTATCGACAGAAACCAAGGATGGCTACACCTTC.

This clone has a handful of counts. The chain combines TRBV7-2 with TRBJ2-3; D call uncertain. Germline assignment: CDR1 SGHTA and CDR2 FQGNSA. V was shortened by 0 bases and J by 5 bases, with 3 bases between the two germline ends. There are 12 residues in the CDR3. CDR3 residues: CASSLARDTQYF. The CDR3 nucleotides read TGTGCCAGCAGCTTAGCGCGAGATACGCAGTATTTT.

This sequence joins TRBV6-5 and TRBJ2-7; possible D gene TRBD1, 6 bases. Germline-derived CDR1 and CDR2 are MNHEY and SVGAGI. The CDR3 is made up of 15 amino acids. V shed 0 bases and J shed 2 bases, with 11 bases lying between them. In DNA form, the CDR3 reads TGTGCCAGCAGTTACTCCGGCAGGGGCACCTACGAGCAGTACTTC. This sequence encodes CASSYSGRGTYEQYF.

The genes are TRBV5-1 and TRBJ2-1, with D perhaps TRBD1 (5 bases). The V end was cut by 4 bases, the J end by 6 bases, with 14 bases between. This CDR3 is 14 amino acids long. Germline assignment: CDR1 SGHRS and CDR2 YFSETQ. The CDR3 region is CASSPGQVGNEQFF. The CDR3 DNA is TGCGCCAGCAGCCCTGGACAAGTAGGCAATGAGCAGTTCTTC. Supplemented by reference TRBV5-1 and TRBJ2-1, the full variable domain reads KAGVTQTPRYLIKTRGQQVTLSCSPISGHRSVSWYQQTPGQGLQFLFEYFSETQRNKGNFPGRFSGRQFSNSRSEMNVSTLELGDSALYLCASSPGQVGNEQFFGPGTRLTVL.

The rearrangement links TRBV6-6 to TRBJ2-7; TRBD1 agrees at 9 bases. Unmatched junction bases numbered 5, after V lost 3 bases and J lost 2 bases. Germline V gives CDR1 MNHNY, CDR2 SVGAGI (reference sequence). There are 15 residues in the CDR3. CDR3 nucleotide sequence: TGTGCCAGCAGTTATTTCGGGACAGGGACCTACGAGCAGTACTTC. It yields the protein CASSYFGTGTYEQYF.

The V and J genes are TRBV4-1 and TRBJ2-1; TRBD2 is a possible D gene (7 bases). The germline V gene has CDR1 MGHRA and CDR2 YSYEKL. V was shortened by 3 bases and J by 6 bases, with 12 bases between the two germline ends. The CDR3 spans 14 residues. CDR3 protein: CASSQGGAGNEQFF. The DNA of the CDR3 is TGCGCCAGCAGCCAGGGGGGGGCCGGCAATGAGCAGTTCTTC.

This clone was detected only once. This chain links TRBV15 with TRBJ1-1, with 7 nucleotides matching TRBD1. V lost 1 base to trimming and J lost 0 bases; unmatched junction nucleotides: 2. This CDR3 has 15 amino acids. Germline V CDR1 and CDR2: LNHNV, YYDKDF (reference sequence). CDR3 coding DNA: TGTGCCACCAGCAGAGGCGACAGGGTGAACACTGAAGCTTTCTTT. It yields the protein CATSRGDRVNTEAFF.

This clone was recorded once. The genes are TRBV6-5 and TRBJ2-7; D possibly corresponds to TRBD1 (6 bases). Germline CDR1 MNHEY, CDR2 SVGAGI. Trimming took off 7 bases at V and 2 bases at J, with 18 bases between the two ends. This CDR3 contains 15 residues. The CDR3 region is CASTLGGDIAYEQYF. DNA for the CDR3: TGTGCCAGCACCCTGGGTGGGGACATAGCCTACGAGCAGTACTTC.

The chain has TRBV5-1 and TRBJ2-3; TRBD2 is a possible D gene (6 bases). V was shortened by 4 bases and J by 2 bases, with 14 bases between the two germline ends. The CDR3 covers 15 residues. Germline assignment: CDR1 SGHRS and CDR2 YFSETQ. In nucleotides, the CDR3 is TGCGCCAGCAGCCGGGGCGGGGCGAACACAGATACGCAGTATTTT. Its translation: CASSRGGANTDTQYF.

The CDR3 reads CASSQDGGGQPQHF. Here the CDR3 DNA reads TGTGCCAGCAGCCAAGATGGGGGGGGTCAGCCCCAGCATTTT. The rearrangement links TRBV3-1 (or the pseudogene TRBV3-2) to TRBJ1-5, with D possibly matching TRBD1 (5 bases). The CDR3 extends over 14 amino acids. Germline-derived CDR1 and CDR2 are LGHDT and YNNKEL (reference sequence). V was trimmed by 0 bases and J by 6 bases, leaving 9 bases between them.

V and J are TRBV7-8 and TRBJ2-1, with 10 bases identical to TRBD2. Germline CDR1 is SGHVS and CDR2 is FQNEAQ. The V and J ends lost 0 bases and 9 bases, in that order; junction bases with no gene match: 8. The CDR3 extends over 16 amino acids. The CDR3 DNA reads as TGTGCCAGCAGCTTAGCGCCGGCTAGCGGGGGACGTGAGCAGTTCTTC. Translated: CASSLAPASGGREQFF.

The chain recombines TRBV7-2 with TRBJ2-7; the match to TRBD1 covers 7 bases. CDR3 length: 15 residues. CDR1 and CDR2 from the germline V gene are SGHTA and FQGNSA. V lost 1 base and J lost 6; bases outside the gene matches: 9. CDR3 sequence reads: CASSLGGTAFTEQYF. CDR3 in DNA: TGTGCCAGCAGCTTAGGAGGGACAGCCTTTACCGAGCAGTACTTC.

The chain has TRBV5-1 and TRBJ1-1; D unresolved. The CDR3 consists of 13 residues. V was pared by 1 base and J by 4 bases, with 8 bases between. Germline lookup yields CDR1 SGHRS and CDR2 YFSETQ. Here the CDR3 DNA reads TGCGCCAGCAGCTTGAACTCGGGCACTGAAGCTTTCTTT. Translation gives CASSLNSGTEAFF.